The clone carrying this T cell receptor (beta chain) has a single count. The method was immunoSEQ multiplex PCR; TCRdb's version includes in-frame clones alone and lacks a portion of them. The table has 500,000 or so clones, roughly nine tenths seen once. These data originate in a study of Ad26.COV2.S vaccination and SARS-CoV-2 variants. The V gene's germline CDR1 is PRHDT and CDR2 FYEKMQ (reference sequence). V shed 5 bases, J shed 4 bases, and the junction held 8 bases outside the gene matches. The CDR3 sequence is 18 residues long. Treatment reported: 15 to 20 received Ad26.COV2.S at low or high dose, single or two shots; five or six received placebo; per-sample allocation not given. It was on day 63 after the first vaccine or placebo injection that samples were taken.

Sequenced material: peripheral blood, taken in a trial of Ad26.COV2.S vaccine versus placebo. The V and J genes are TRBV13 and TRBJ2-2; 15 nucleotides line up with TRBD2. This receptor was identified in a person aged 18-60 years who received the Ad26.COV2.S COVID-19 vaccine or a placebo. The CDR3 spells CASSTNGLAGGGTGELFF. For the CDR3, the DNA is TGTGCCAGCAGCACAAACGGACTAGCGGGAGGGGGCACCGGGGAGCTGTTTTTT.